Below, 13 T cell receptor beta chains from the same sample are listed, as sequenced in a study of memory CD4+ T cells and cytomegalovirus serostatus. Sequencing used immunoSEQ multiplex PCR; TCRdb keeps in-frame clones, though not all of them. The table has approximately 60,000 clones, about 81% seen once. The sort gate was single viable CD3+CD4+CD8-CD45RO+ cells for memory CD4+ T cells. The sequenced sample consisted of memory CD4+ T cells from blood. These receptors all come from an adult in good health and CMV-seronegative.

This chain connects TRBV27 to TRBJ2-2; D not certain. Germline loops: CDR1 MNHEY, CDR2 SMNVEV (reference sequence). V lost 5 bases and J 6 bases, leaving 10 bases between the germline ends. There are 13 residues in the CDR3. CDR3 nucleotide sequence: TGTGCCAGCAGTCTCAACTGGGCCGGGGAGCTGTTTTTT. Translating it yields CASSLNWAGELFF.

The chain recombines TRBV5-1 with TRBJ2-5; 14 bases match TRBD2. J lost 4 bases, V lost 4 bases, and 6 bases had no gene match. The CDR3 has 16 residues. Germline values: CDR1 SGHRS, CDR2 YFSETQ. Here the CDR3 DNA reads TGCGCCAGCAGCACGACCGGACTAGCGGGAGGAGAGACCCAGTACTTC. Its protein product is CASSTTGLAGGETQYF.

The chain employs TRBV5-1 and TRBJ1-4; TRBD1 might be the D (5 bases). This CDR3 has 15 amino acids. Trimming removed 0 bases from V and 2 bases from J, with 8 bases in between. Germline CDR1 and CDR2: SGHRS and YFSETQ. The CDR3 is CASSLGRGTNEKLFF. The CDR3 region has the DNA TGCGCCAGCAGCTTGGGTCGGGGGACTAATGAAAAACTGTTTTTT.

The gene calls are TRBV4-3 and TRBJ2-7; TRBD1 matches 7 bases. CDR3 length: 16 amino acids. CDR1 is LGHNA, CDR2 YSLEER, per germline. V trimming: 0 bases; J trimming: 7 bases; junction bases outside the gene matches: 12. The CDR3 DNA follows: TGCGCCAGCAGCCAAGATATGGCAGGGGGTCTGGGGGAGCAGTACTTC. Encoded protein: CASSQDMAGGLGEQYF.

The V call is TRBV28, the J call TRBJ1-5; 7 positions agree with TRBD1. V dropped 5 bases and J dropped 1; count of bases not matched to a gene: 14. Germline lookup yields CDR1 MDHEN and CDR2 SYDVKM. The CDR3 is 18 amino acids. The CDR3 DNA reads as TGTGCCAGCAGTCAGGGGGGGTTTATGGGGTTAAGCAATCAGCCCCAGCATTTT. Protein sequence: CASSQGGFMGLSNQPQHF. The variable domain in full, completed from reference TRBV28 and TRBJ1-5, reads DVKVTQSSRYLVKRTGEKVFLECVQDMDHENMFWYRQDPGLGLRLIYFSYDVKMKEKGDIPEGYSVSREKKERFSLILESASTNQTSMYLCASSQGGFMGLSNQPQHFGDGTRLSIL.

This clone was found a few times. The chain employs TRBV7-2 and TRBJ1-1, with a possible D match to TRBD1 (5 bases). V lost 4 bases and J 4 bases, leaving 16 bases between the germline ends. CDR1 SGHTA and CDR2 FQGNSA come from the germline V gene. The CDR3 is made up of 15 amino acids. The CDR3 spells CASSSGLGRGTEAFF. The CDR3 bases are TGTGCCAGCAGCTCGGGACTGGGCCGGGGCACTGAAGCTTTCTTT.

This clone was seen a handful of times. The chain recombines TRBV7-9 with TRBJ2-1; TRBD2 might be the D (5 bases). CDR1 SEHNR and CDR2 FQNEAQ come from the germline V gene (reference sequence). CDR3 size: 15 residues. V dropped 5 bases and J dropped 0 bases, with 11 bases sitting between them. This CDR3 reads CASSPGRSSYNEQFF. The CDR3 nucleotides are TGTGCCAGCAGCCCGGGAAGGAGCTCCTACAATGAGCAGTTCTTC. Full variable domain (missing parts from reference TRBV7-9 and TRBJ2-1): DTGVSQNPRHKITKRGQNVTFRCDPISEHNRLYWYRQTLGQGPEFLTYFQNEAQLEKSRLLSDRFSAERPKGSFSTLEIQRTEQGDSAMYLCASSPGRSSYNEQFFGPGTRLTVL.

The DNA of the CDR3 is TGTGCCAGCAGCTTGGGTACCAGGGGGCACCCAGATACGCAGTATTTT. It is translated as CASSLGTRGHPDTQYF. The chain carries TRBV5-8 and TRBJ2-3; 8 bases match TRBD1. Trimming at V came to 0 bases and at J to 4 bases, leaving 7 bases not matched to a gene. Germline V gene data show CDR1 as SGHTS and CDR2 as YDEGEE. This CDR3 region has 16 residues.

The genes are TRBV6-1 and TRBJ2-7; D might be TRBD2 (5 bases). There are 14 residues in the CDR3. Germline CDR1 MNHNS, CDR2 SASEGT. Trimming took off 6 bases at V and 6 bases at J, with 18 bases between the two ends. CDR3 in amino acids: CASSSGLDLGEQYF. The CDR3, as DNA: TGTGCCAGCAGCTCCGGACTCGACTTGGGCGAGCAGTACTTC.

The rearrangement uses TRBV5-4 and TRBJ2-3, with TRBD1 identical over 9 bases. The CDR3 contains 15 residues. The V gene end was trimmed by 4 bases and the J gene end by 4 bases; junction bases not matched to a gene: 7. The germline CDR1 and CDR2 sequences are SGHNT and YYREEE (reference sequence). The CDR3: CASSPRTGVADTQYF. CDR3 in DNA: TGTGCCAGCAGCCCAAGGACAGGGGTGGCAGATACGCAGTATTTT. The variable domain in full, completed from reference TRBV5-4 and TRBJ2-3, reads ETGVTQSPTHLIKTRGQQVTLRCSSQSGHNTVSWYQQALGQGPQFIFQYYREEENGRGNFPPRFSGLQFPNYSSELNVNALELDDSALYLCASSPRTGVADTQYFGPGTRLTVL.

This chain links TRBV7-6 with TRBJ2-7; 11 bases align to TRBD2. Per germline, CDR1 SGHVS and CDR2 FNYEAQ. This CDR3 has 15 amino acids. V was pared by 1 base and J by 3 bases, with 2 bases of the junction left unmatched. This CDR3 reads CASSLGGTSGYEQYF. As DNA, the CDR3 is TGTGCCAGCAGCTTAGGCGGGACTAGCGGCTACGAGCAGTACTTC.

This chain uses TRBV4-1 with TRBJ2-1; possibly TRBD1 for D (5 bases). CDR1 and CDR2 (germline): MGHRA, YSYEKL. V dropped 2 bases and J dropped 0 bases, with 11 bases sitting between them. The CDR3 is 16 amino acids. CDR3 nucleotide sequence: TGCGCCAGCAGCCAACTGGACATGATCTCCTACAATGAGCAGTTCTTC. Translating gives CASSQLDMISYNEQFF.

V is TRBV7-9 and J is TRBJ1-5, with unresolved D. The CDR3 consists of 12 residues. Germline-derived CDR1 and CDR2 are SEHNR and FQNEAQ (reference sequence). V was cut by 4 bases and J by 6 bases, with 7 bases left in between. CDR3 nucleotides: TGTGCCAGCAGCTCAAACCCTCAGCCCCAGCATTTT. Its translation: CASSSNPQPQHF.